This is a list of T cell receptor beta chains from one sample in a study of T cells after yellow fever vaccination. TCRdb independently ran MiXCR on the 5' RACE reads; one entry per CDR3 protein. The sample records hundreds of thousands of distinct CDR3 sequences, 11% being singletons. The sample in question was PBMCs, obtained on the day of the first yellow fever vaccination. The receptors were sampled from a man aged 18 to 35 who received the YFV17D yellow fever vaccine. Both conserved end residues are part of each CDR3. D genes are given only for firm matches. Clone size, where shown, is once, few, many, or a class for clones that have expanded.

>TRBV12-3/TRBV12-4|.|TRBJ1-5|many
TGTGCCAGCTCCCCCGGGGGCAACACTTATAGCAATCAGCCCCAGCATTTT
CASSPGGNTYSNQPQHF
>TRBV6-4|.|TRBJ2-3|many
TGTGCCAGCAGTGAGGGGAGCACAGATACGCAGTATTTT
CASSEGSTDTQYF
>TRBV4-3|.|TRBJ1-1|many
TGCGCCAGCAGCCAAGATGCGGGTGACCGAGCTTTCTTT
CASSQDAGDRAFF
>TRBV3-1|.|TRBJ1-1|.
TGTGCCAGCAGCCAAGCCTACAGGGACATGAACACTGAAGCTTTCTTT
CASSQAYRDMNTEAFF
>TRBV7-2|.|TRBJ2-1|.
TGTGCCAGCAGTACAGGGATCATGAACAATGAGCAGTTCTTC
CASSTGIMNNEQFF
>TRBV3-1|.|TRBJ1-2|many
TGTGCCAGCAGCCAAGATGGAGCCGTAGCTTACTATGGCTACACCTTC
CASSQDGAVAYYGYTF
>TRBV12-3/TRBV12-4|.|TRBJ1-1|few
TGTGCCAGCAGTGGCCTGGAGGGGACTGAAGCTTTCTTT
CASSGLEGTEAFF
>TRBV29-1|.|TRBJ2-1|.
TGCAGCGTCCTTGACAGGTTTGGTGAGCAGTTCTTC
CSVLDRFGEQFF
>TRBV5-1|.|TRBJ2-1|many
TGCGCCAGCAGCTTTGGGGTTATTGAGCAGTTCTTC
CASSFGVIEQFF
>TRBV5-1|.|TRBJ1-1|many
TGCGCCAGCAGCGCCGCCGGGCCGCTCACTGAAGCTTTCTTT
CASSAAGPLTEAFF
>TRBV20-1|.|TRBJ2-7|.
TGCAGTGCTAGATTCCCGAATACCTACGAGCAGTACTTC
CSARFPNTYEQYF
>TRBV4-3|TRBD2|TRBJ2-3|many
TGCGCCAGCAGCCAAGAGGGGGGGAGCACAGATACGCAGTATTTT
CASSQEGGSTDTQYF
>TRBV5-1|.|TRBJ2-3|few
TGCGCCAGCAGCCCCGGGACTGTTGGCACAGATACGCAGTATTTT
CASSPGTVGTDTQYF
>TRBV4-3|.|TRBJ1-3|.
TGCGCCAGCAGCCAAGATGCGCAGAGCTCTGGAAACACCATATATTTT
CASSQDAQSSGNTIYF
>TRBV28|.|TRBJ1-2|.
TGTGCCAGCGAAAGGACAGCTGCTAACTATGGCTACACCTTC
CASERTAANYGYTF
>TRBV12-3/TRBV12-4|.|TRBJ1-1|.
TGTGCCAGCAGCCTGCGCCCAGCGAACACTGAAGCTTTCTTT
CASSLRPANTEAFF
>TRBV5-1|.|TRBJ2-2|few
TGCGCCAGCAGCTTGGATCTCCCGCTCGCGGGGTTCACCGGGGAGCTGTTTTTT
CASSLDLPLAGFTGELFF
>TRBV4-1|TRBD1|TRBJ1-6|few
TGCGCCAGCAGCCAAGGTGACAGGGCCCGGGGATCACCCCTCCACTTT
CASSQGDRARGSPLHF